One and the same sample provided the 18 T cell receptor beta chains below, sequenced in a study of blood T cell repertoires in COVID-19. Using immunoSEQ multiplex PCR, the repertoire was profiled, and TCRdb retains in-frame clones only, with some absent. The table lists a few hundred thousand clones, around 89% of them singletons. The sequencing sample was made of peripheral blood. The receptors derive from a young woman with COVID-19, enrolled during active disease.

A word on this clone: Other nucleotide sequences in the sample specify the same CDR3. The chain has TRBV24-1 and TRBJ2-3; D might be TRBD1 (5 bases). In germline, CDR1 is KGHDR, CDR2 SFDVKD. CDR3 length: 13 amino acids. V was pared by 7 bases and J by 2 bases, with 9 bases between. Here the CDR3 DNA reads TGTGCCACCAGCGACGGACACACAGATACGCAGTATTTT. It is translated as CATSDGHTDTQYF.

The gene calls are TRBV29-1 and TRBJ2-3, with D tentatively TRBD1 (6 bases). This CDR3 is built from 13 residues. The V end was cut by 4 bases, the J end by 3 bases, with 11 bases between. From germline, CDR1 is SQVTM and CDR2 ANQGSEA. The CDR3: CSVVRGFTDTQYF. CDR3 bases: TGCAGCGTTGTCAGGGGTTTTACAGATACGCAGTATTTT.

This clone came up a few times. This chain joins TRBV24-1 and TRBJ2-1; D is perhaps TRBD1 (6 bases). CDR3 length: 12 residues. The germline V gene encodes CDR1 KGHDR and CDR2 SFDVKD. The germline V and J ends were trimmed by 10 bases and 2 bases, with 8 bases remaining between them. CDR3: CATQGTYNEQFF. For the CDR3, the DNA is TGTGCCACTCAGGGGACCTACAATGAGCAGTTCTTC.

This clone was observed once. The chain employs TRBV14 and TRBJ2-2; TRBD1 is a possible D gene (6 bases). This CDR3 has 18 residues. The germline V gene has CDR1 SGHDN and CDR2 FVKESK. Trimming shortened V by 2 bases and J by 7 bases, and 23 bases separated the two germline ends. DNA for the CDR3: TGTGCCAGCAGCCAACATACCAACAGGGCTCAGGTTGGCGGGGAGCTGTTTTTT. Translating gives CASSQHTNRAQVGGELFF.

The rearrangement links TRBV3-1 (or the pseudogene TRBV3-2) to TRBJ2-7; tentative D call: TRBD2 (5 bases). V was cut by 2 bases and J by 5 bases, with 16 bases left in between. The V gene's germline CDR1 is LGHDT and CDR2 YNNKEL (reference sequence). The CDR3 loop spans 15 amino acids. The CDR3 protein is CASSQMSLEGNEQYF. CDR3 nucleotides: TGTGCCAGCAGCCAAATGTCCTTAGAGGGAAACGAGCAGTACTTC.

The CDR3, as DNA: TGTGCCAGCAGCGGCGGGACTAGCGCTTCCTACAATGAGCAGTTCTTC. Translated, it gives CASSGGTSASYNEQFF. This rearrangement joins TRBV6-2 or TRBV6-3 to TRBJ2-1, with 10 bases matching TRBD2. The CDR3 is 16 residues long. The ends lost 6 bases at V and 1 base at J; junction bases unmatched: 6. Germline CDR1 reads MNHEY; CDR2 reads SVGEGT.

The chain employs TRBV2 and TRBJ2-1; tentatively, D is TRBD1 (7 bases). The V and J ends lost 6 bases and 0 bases respectively, with 12 bases between them. Germline assignment: CDR1 SNHLY and CDR2 FYNNEI. The CDR3 is made up of 15 amino acids. CDR3 DNA: TGTGCCAGCAGGGCGGGACAGAGCTCCTACAATGAGCAGTTCTTC. This encodes CASRAGQSSYNEQFF.

The count of this clone is one. This chain uses TRBV6-6 with TRBJ1-6, with 10 bases lining up with TRBD1. The CDR3 totals 15 residues. Germline lookup yields CDR1 MNHNY and CDR2 SVGAGI (reference sequence). Unmatched junction bases numbered 6, after V lost 9 bases and J lost 4 bases. The CDR3 loop reads CASRGQGGYNSPLHF. Here the CDR3 DNA reads TGTGCCAGTAGAGGACAGGGGGGATATAATTCACCCCTCCACTTT.

V is TRBV14 and J is TRBJ1-4; 7 bases map to TRBD1. J lost 3 bases, V lost 4 bases, and 5 bases had no gene match. The CDR3 spans 15 residues. Germline V gene sequence: CDR1 SGHDN, CDR2 FVKESK. The chain's CDR3 is CASSRPGTANEKLFF. The CDR3 DNA is TGTGCCAGCAGCCGACCCGGGACAGCTAATGAAAAACTGTTTTTT. Based on the CDR3 plus reference TRBV14 and TRBJ1-4, the full variable domain is EAGVTQFPSHSVIEKGQTVTLRCDPISGHDNLYWYRRVMGKEIKFLLHFVKESKQDESGMPNNRFLAERTGGTYSTLKVQPAELEDSGVYFCASSRPGTANEKLFFGSGTQLSVL.

V and J are TRBV5-1 and TRBJ2-3; D unresolved. V lost 1 base, J lost 4 bases, and 10 bases lay in between. The CDR3 is 14 residues long. Germline V gives CDR1 SGHRS, CDR2 YFSETQ. CDR3 loop: CASSLRLVSDTQYF. The CDR3 coding sequence is TGCGCCAGCAGCTTGAGATTAGTCTCAGATACGCAGTATTTT.

This clone was detected once. V gene TRBV29-1 combines with J gene TRBJ2-4; D is unresolved. With 3 bases removed from V and 4 bases from J, the gap between germline ends came to 7 bases. The CDR3 has 12 residues. Germline CDR1 and CDR2: SQVTM and ANQGSEA. The CDR3 region is CSVDYGKNIQYF. DNA for the CDR3: TGCAGCGTTGACTATGGTAAAAACATTCAGTACTTC.

The V gene is TRBV5-8, the J gene TRBJ2-1, with 7 bases aligning to TRBD2. V was clipped by 4 bases and J by 3 bases; unmatched bases: 7. Germline V gene lookup returns CDR1 SGHTS and CDR2 YDEGEE. The CDR3 loop spans 15 amino acids. DNA of the CDR3: TGTGCCAGCAGCCGAGCGGGGACGGGCTACAATGAGCAGTTCTTC. Translation gives CASSRAGTGYNEQFF.

The V call is TRBV4-1, the J call TRBJ2-1; 7 bases line up with TRBD2. After removal of 2 bases from V and 10 bases from J, the junction contained 23 bases not matched to a gene. CDR1 and CDR2 from the germline V gene are MGHRA and YSYEKL. The CDR3 is 19 amino acids. For the CDR3, the DNA is TGCGCCAGCAGCCAATGGATCGTTGGTCTTGGCGGGAGCCCCAGGGAGCAGTTCTTC. Amino acid sequence: CASSQWIVGLGGSPREQFF.

CDR3 in amino acids: CASSVAVQGNEKLFF. CDR3 sequence (DNA): TGTGCCAGCAGTGTGGCGGTACAGGGAAATGAAAAACTGTTTTTT. This chain connects TRBV2 to TRBJ1-4, with D perhaps TRBD1 (6 bases). The germline CDR1 and CDR2 sequences are SNHLY and FYNNEI. V shed 4 bases and J shed 5 bases, with 14 bases lying between them. CDR3 length: 15 amino acids.

This chain connects TRBV6-5 to TRBJ2-3; 10 bases fit TRBD2. CDR1 and CDR2 from the germline V gene are MNHEY and SVGAGI. CDR3 length: 16 residues. J gave up 0 bases and V 4 bases, and 4 bases lay outside the gene matches. The CDR3 DNA follows: TGTGCCAGCAGTTCGGGGACTAGCGTAAGCACAGATACGCAGTATTTT. It encodes CASSSGTSVSTDTQYF.

The chain has TRBV11-1 and TRBJ2-6, with D maybe TRBD1 (5 bases). CDR1 SGHAT and CDR2 FQDESV come from the germline V gene (reference sequence). Trimming removed 0 bases at V and 0 bases at J, with 6 bases between. The CDR3 runs 16 residues. CDR3 coding DNA: TGTGCCAGCAGCTTAGCGACAGACTCTGGGGCCAACGTCCTGACTTTC. This encodes CASSLATDSGANVLTF.

The V gene is TRBV19, the J gene TRBJ1-5, with 9 bases that match TRBD1. Losses at the gene ends were 6 bases for V and 2 bases for J; bases not matched to a gene: 11. The V gene's germline CDR1 is LNHDA and CDR2 SQIVND (reference sequence). CDR3 length equals 17 residues. CDR3 in amino acids: CASSLDRGVSGNQPQHF. Here the CDR3 DNA reads TGTGCCAGTAGCCTAGACAGGGGGGTGTCGGGCAATCAGCCCCAGCATTTT.

The J gene is TRBJ1-1, the V gene TRBV14; possibly TRBD1 for D (6 bases). Trimming took 4 bases from V and 3 from J, leaving 15 bases between them. Germline V lookup: CDR1 SGHDN, CDR2 FVKESK. CDR3 length: 15 amino acids. The CDR3 region is CASSRRDILHTEAFF. As DNA, the CDR3 is TGTGCCAGCAGCCGCCGGGACATACTACACACTGAAGCTTTCTTT.